What follows are 15 T cell receptor beta chains derived from one specimen sequenced in a study of cytomegalovirus exposure and HLA in healthy donors. The primer mix had 60 Vbeta and 13 Jbeta primers. Here immunoSEQ multiplex PCR was the method, and the copy in TCRdb shows in-frame clones only, minus some. Of fewer than 150,000 clones listed, 80% were seen once; the top ten hold about 4.7%. Sequencing was done on a sample of PBMCs. Source of these receptors: a male donor in good health and CMV-seronegative.

This clone was observed a single time. The rearrangement links TRBV15 to TRBJ1-6; D not resolved. The CDR3 sequence is 12 residues long. Germline CDR1 is LNHNV and CDR2 is YYDKDF (reference sequence). V was trimmed by 0 bases and J by 11 bases, leaving 5 bases between them. Here the CDR3 DNA reads TGTGCCACCAGCAGAGACAATGCACCCCTCCACTTT. The encoded protein is CATSRDNAPLHF. Full variable domain (missing parts from reference TRBV15 and TRBJ1-6): DAMVIQNPRYQVTQFGKPVTLSCSQTLNHNVMYWYQQKSSQAPKLLFHYYDKDFNNEADTPDNFQSRRPNTSFCFLDIRSPGLGDTAMYLCATSRDNAPLHFGNGTRLTVT.

The chain combines TRBV5-1 with TRBJ2-5; the match to TRBD2 covers 7 bases. The V segment lost 2 bases and the J segment 0 bases; nucleotides outside the gene matches: 4. The germline CDR1 and CDR2 sequences are SGHRS and YFSETQ. The CDR3 loop spans 15 amino acids. The CDR3 loop is CASSFEGLYQETQYF. The CDR3 DNA reads as TGCGCCAGCAGCTTCGAGGGACTATACCAAGAGACCCAGTACTTC.

The chain combines TRBV6-6 with TRBJ2-5, with 8 nucleotides matching TRBD2. The CDR3 is 16 amino acids. Germline V gives CDR1 MNHNY, CDR2 SVGAGI (reference sequence). Germline trimming cut 4 bases from V and 0 bases from J; bases unmatched to any gene: 7. CDR3 amino acids: CASSSFERGYQETQYF. The CDR3 DNA follows: TGTGCCAGCAGTTCATTCGAGCGGGGGTACCAAGAGACCCAGTACTTC.

This chain connects TRBV4-3 to TRBJ1-3; 10 nucleotides align to TRBD1. The germline V gene encodes CDR1 LGHNA and CDR2 YSLEER. This CDR3 has 17 amino acids. J lost 3 bases, V lost 3 bases, and 8 bases had no gene match. The CDR3 reads CASSQADRGPNGNTIYF. The CDR3 DNA is TGCGCCAGCAGCCAGGCCGACAGGGGGCCCAATGGAAACACCATATATTTT.

This sequence joins TRBV28 and TRBJ1-1; D possibly corresponds to TRBD1 (6 bases). Germline CDR1 is MDHEN and CDR2 is SYDVKM. The length of the CDR3 is 14 residues. Trimming took off 5 bases at V and 2 bases at J, with 12 bases between the two ends. CDR3 amino acids: CASSQSQGNTEAFF. CDR3 bases: TGTGCCAGCAGTCAATCACAGGGAAACACTGAAGCTTTCTTT. Variable domain in full (rest from reference TRBV28 and TRBJ1-1): DVKVTQSSRYLVKRTGEKVFLECVQDMDHENMFWYRQDPGLGLRLIYFSYDVKMKEKGDIPEGYSVSREKKERFSLILESASTNQTSMYLCASSQSQGNTEAFFGQGTRLTVV.

This clone showed up just a few times. V usage is TRBV15 and J usage is TRBJ1-5, with 7 bases aligning to TRBD1. The CDR3 length is 19 residues. Germline CDR1 reads LNHNV; CDR2 reads YYDKDF (reference sequence). J was trimmed by 0 bases and V by 3 bases; bases with no gene match: 14. The CDR3 nucleotides read TGTGCCACCAGCAGCGCAGCCGGGACAGATAATTATAGCAATCAGCCCCAGCATTTT. This gives the protein CATSSAAGTDNYSNQPQHF.

The genes are TRBV13 and TRBJ1-1; possible D gene TRBD1, 6 bases. Trimming shortened V by 7 bases and J by 1 base, and 10 bases separated the two germline ends. The CDR3 extends over 13 amino acids. CDR1 and CDR2 (germline): PRHDT, FYEKMQ (reference sequence). The CDR3 nucleotides read TGTGCCAGCAAAAGGGGGAAGAACACTGAAGCTTTCTTT. It translates to CASKRGKNTEAFF.

This clone was counted only a few times. The chain joins TRBV6-4 to TRBJ1-2; TRBD1 might be the D (6 bases). The V end lost 3 bases, the J end lost 6 bases, and 11 bases lay between the germline ends. This CDR3 spans 13 amino acids. CDR1 and CDR2 (germline): MRHNA, SNTAGT. The CDR3 spells CASSDSGTHGYTF. CDR3 coding DNA: TGTGCCAGCAGTGATTCCGGGACACATGGCTACACCTTC.

The chain joins TRBV6-1 to TRBJ1-1; TRBD1 might be the D (6 bases). V lost 4 bases to trimming and J lost 7 bases, with 16 bases between them. From germline, CDR1 is MNHNS and CDR2 SASEGT. This CDR3 spans 14 amino acids. The chain's CDR3 is CASSVQGLFGEAFF. In DNA form, the CDR3 reads TGTGCCAGCAGTGTCCAGGGGCTTTTTGGTGAAGCTTTCTTT.

This chain's CDR3 is CASSPPTDHTQYF. DNA of the CDR3: TGTGCCAGCAGCCCCCCGACAGACCATACGCAGTATTTT. V and J are TRBV11-1 and TRBJ2-3; the D gene is possibly TRBD1 (5 bases). CDR1 and CDR2 from the germline V gene are SGHAT and FQDESV (reference sequence). The CDR3 consists of 13 residues. V lost 5 bases and J 7 bases, leaving 13 bases between the germline ends.

The V call is TRBV2, the J call TRBJ2-7; 7 positions agree with TRBD1. Germline assignment: CDR1 SNHLY and CDR2 FYNNEI. The CDR3 consists of 14 residues. The ends lost 5 bases at V and 0 bases at J; junction bases unmatched: 4. CDR3 coding DNA: TGTGCCAGCAGTCAGGACAGGAGCTCCTACGAGCAGTACTTC. Its protein is CASSQDRSSYEQYF. Full variable domain (missing parts from reference TRBV2 and TRBJ2-7): EPEVTQTPSHQVTQMGQEVILRCVPISNHLYFYWYRQILGQKVEFLVSFYNNEISEKSEIFDDQFSVERPDGSNFTLKIRSTKLEDSAMYFCASSQDRSSYEQYFGPGTRLTVT.

The chain employs TRBV7-6 and TRBJ2-1; 14 bases match TRBD2. The CDR3 runs to 18 residues. Germline-derived CDR1 and CDR2 are SGHVS and FNYEAQ. The junction had 6 bases not matched to a gene; V was cut back by 4 bases and J by 1 base. CDR3 nucleotide sequence: TGTGCCAGCAGCTCAAAGGGACTAGCGGGGGTATCCTACAATGAGCAGTTCTTC. As protein: CASSSKGLAGVSYNEQFF.

This clone has more than one count but fewer than ten. The V gene is TRBV19, the J gene TRBJ2-4, with TRBD2 matching 13 bases. Germline CDR1 is LNHDA and CDR2 is SQIVND (reference sequence). This CDR3 has 17 residues. Germline trimming cut 6 bases from V and 8 bases from J; bases unmatched to any gene: 13. This CDR3 is CASSSETSGGYGDIQYF. In nucleotides, the CDR3 is TGTGCCAGTAGCTCGGAGACTAGCGGGGGGTATGGGGACATTCAGTACTTC.

This chain connects TRBV2 to TRBJ1-2, with 7 positions matching TRBD1. From germline, CDR1 is SNHLY and CDR2 FYNNEI. J was trimmed by 7 bases and V by 8 bases; bases with no gene match: 10. This CDR3 spans 13 amino acids. The CDR3 loop reads CASSIQGGGGYTF. The CDR3 region has the DNA TGTGCCAGCTCAATTCAGGGGGGTGGTGGCTACACCTTC.

V usage is TRBV30 and J usage is TRBJ1-1; D uncertain. There are 10 residues in the CDR3. Germline CDR1 reads GTSNPN; CDR2 reads SVGIG (reference sequence). Trimming cost V 7 bases and J 7 bases, with 10 bases left between them. CDR3 amino acids: CASGPFEAFF. The CDR3 nucleotides read TGTGCCTCTGGGCCTTTTGAAGCTTTCTTT.